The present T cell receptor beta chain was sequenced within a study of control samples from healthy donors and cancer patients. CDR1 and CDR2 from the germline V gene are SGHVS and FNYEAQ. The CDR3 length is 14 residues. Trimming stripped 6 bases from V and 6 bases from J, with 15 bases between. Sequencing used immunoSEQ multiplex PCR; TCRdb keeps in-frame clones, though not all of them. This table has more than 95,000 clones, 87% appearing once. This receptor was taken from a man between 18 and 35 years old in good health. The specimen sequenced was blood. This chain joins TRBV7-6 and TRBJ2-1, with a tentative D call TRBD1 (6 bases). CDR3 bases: TGTGCCAGCAGTCGAGCAGGGGATACCAATGAGCAGTTCTTC. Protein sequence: CASSRAGDTNEQFF.